A selection of T cell receptor beta chains follows, all from one sample in a study of a mutant IDH1 vaccine in newly diagnosed glioma. Profiled with immunoSEQ multiplex PCR; TCRdb holds only in-frame clones, not every one. This table has about 54,000 clones, approximately 80% appearing once. These receptors' targets are unknown. This specimen was PBMCs, taken from a glioma patient whose treatment included an IDH1 peptide vaccine. The receptors were sampled from a man younger than 40 with glioma. CDR3s include the opening cysteine and the closing phenylalanine or tryptophan. A D gene is named only where the DNA matches it firmly. The listing skips clone size in some rows; elsewhere it reads once, few, many or a size class.

J: TRBJ1-1; D: NA; size: NA; V: TRBV4-1; CDR3: CASSPMTGMNTEAFF; DNA: TGCGCCAGCAGCCCGATGACAGGTATGAACACTGAAGCTTTCTTT
J: TRBJ2-7; D: NA; size: once; V: TRBV19; CDR3: CASSLQGVGEQYF; DNA: TGTGCCAGTAGCCTGCAGGGTGTGGGCGAGCAGTACTTC
J: TRBJ1-2; D: NA; size: NA; V: TRBV4-1; CDR3: CASSQVDTGYGYTF; DNA: TGCGCCAGCAGCCAAGTGGACACGGGGTATGGCTACACCTTC
J: TRBJ2-1; D: NA; size: NA; V: TRBV5-6; CDR3: CASSVAGSYNEQFF; DNA: TGTGCCAGCTCCGTCGCAGGGTCCTACAATGAGCAGTTCTTC
J: TRBJ2-3; D: NA; size: NA; V: TRBV5-1; CDR3: CASRSDRTDTQYF; DNA: TGCGCCAGCAGATCGGACCGCACAGATACGCAGTATTTT
J: TRBJ1-6; D: NA; size: few; V: TRBV6-5; CDR3: CASSYSQEGGSPLHF; DNA: TGTGCCAGCAGTTACTCCCAGGAGGGGGGTTCACCCCTCCACTTT
J: TRBJ1-5; D: TRBD1; size: NA; V: TRBV7-9; CDR3: CASSPTGGMGNQPQHF; DNA: TGTGCCAGCAGCCCAACAGGGGGAATGGGCAATCAGCCCCAGCATTTT
J: TRBJ2-5; D: TRBD2; size: NA; V: TRBV13; CDR3: CASSLQASGDEETQYF; DNA: TGTGCCAGCAGCTTACAGGCTAGCGGGGACGAGGAGACCCAGTACTTC
J: TRBJ2-1; D: NA; size: NA; V: TRBV11-2; CDR3: CASSLGNMVEEQFF; DNA: TGTGCCAGCAGCTTAGGTAATATGGTTGAGGAGCAGTTCTTC
J: TRBJ2-2; D: NA; size: NA; V: TRBV5-1; CDR3: CASSLERVQGYTGELFF; DNA: TGCGCCAGCAGCTTGGAGAGGGTGCAGGGCTACACCGGGGAGCTGTTTTTT
J: TRBJ1-3; D: NA; size: NA; V: TRBV28; CDR3: CASSSRERGFNTIYF; DNA: TGTGCCAGCAGCTCAAGGGAAAGGGGTTTCAACACCATATATTTT
J: TRBJ2-7; D: NA; size: NA; V: TRBV6-6; CDR3: CASSYARVDGQYF; DNA: TGTGCCAGCAGTTACGCCAGGGTTGACGGGCAGTACTTC
J: TRBJ2-5; D: NA; size: NA; V: TRBV7-9; CDR3: CASSRRSSQETQYF; DNA: TGTGCCAGCAGCCGAAGATCTTCCCAAGAGACCCAGTACTTC
J: TRBJ1-1; D: NA; size: NA; V: TRBV29-1; CDR3: CSVNRANTEAFF; DNA: TGCAGCGTTAATAGGGCGAACACTGAAGCTTTCTTT
J: TRBJ1-5; D: TRBD1; size: NA; V: TRBV2; CDR3: CASSYPGQGRRNQPQHF; DNA: TGTGCCAGCAGCTACCCGGGACAGGGTCGCCGGAATCAGCCCCAGCATTTT
J: TRBJ2-7; D: NA; size: NA; V: TRBV5-5; CDR3: CASSLESRAHEQYF; DNA: TGTGCCAGCAGCTTGGAGAGCAGGGCCCACGAGCAGTACTTC